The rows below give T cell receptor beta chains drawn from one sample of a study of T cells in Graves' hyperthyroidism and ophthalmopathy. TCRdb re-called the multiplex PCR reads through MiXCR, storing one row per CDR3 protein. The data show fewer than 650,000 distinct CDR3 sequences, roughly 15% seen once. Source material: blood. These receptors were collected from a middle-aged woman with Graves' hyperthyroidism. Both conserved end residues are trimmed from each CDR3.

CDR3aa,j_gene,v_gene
ASSQEMTSGLDTQY,TRBJ2-3,TRBV4-1
ASSLPRTSGQNTGELF,TRBJ2-2,TRBV7-9
ASSSTPPSGANVLT,TRBJ2-6,TRBV5-1
ASSSTGTSVLYNEQF,TRBJ2-1,TRBV28
AISDQASNYGYT,TRBJ1-2,TRBV10-3
ASSDGFYGYT,TRBJ1-2,TRBV3-1
ASSSTSGGNIQY,TRBJ2-4,TRBV5-1
ASSEGTSGHNEQF,TRBJ2-1,TRBV10-2
AKISQIYGYT,TRBJ1-2,TRBV19
ASSQNHQETQY,TRBJ2-5,TRBV3-1
ASSWVVSGGNEQF,TRBJ2-1,TRBV5-8
ASSFLGQGYGYT,TRBJ1-2,TRBV12-3/TRBV12-4
ASSPLGETQY,TRBJ2-5,TRBV28
ASSQTGTGLYGYT,TRBJ1-2,TRBV27
ASSGGQGQETQY,TRBJ2-5,TRBV6-1
ASSQGTENSPLH,TRBJ1-6,TRBV3-1
ASSLEGQLGSYEQY,TRBJ2-7,TRBV7-9
SAPDPNSPLH,TRBJ1-6,TRBV20-1
ASSPAGGQPQH,TRBJ1-5,TRBV18
ASSESFSADYEQY,TRBJ2-7,TRBV6-1
ASSTDYSRETQY,TRBJ2-5,TRBV5-1
ASSEWDRGRNTEAF,TRBJ1-1,TRBV6-1
ASNPGPSTDTQY,TRBJ2-3,TRBV25-1
ASSYGGSPAETQY,TRBJ2-5,TRBV6-1
ASSASLTGTTYNEQF,TRBJ2-1,TRBV7-3
ASSQDYTVTEYYEQY,TRBJ2-7,TRBV3-1
ASSLDSHPTDTQY,TRBJ2-3,TRBV5-1
ASSTQGAWEQY,TRBJ2-7,TRBV12-3/TRBV12-4
SVDRTSGTDTQY,TRBJ2-3,TRBV29-1
ASSIGVQGGTQPQH,TRBJ1-5,TRBV19
AWSRAASTDTQY,TRBJ2-3,TRBV30